This TCR beta chain appears in the sequencing data of a study of blood T cells in healthy people across ages. CDR3 size: 10 residues. Trimming pared 6 bases from V and 3 bases from J, leaving 6 bases between. Germline V CDR1 and CDR2: DFQATT, SNEGSKA (reference sequence). This clonotype was detected ten times or more. Each donor was a healthy Caucasian individual from Russia, aged about 6 to 95. Primers used in a second PCR of roughly 7 to 12 cycles were a sample-barcoded 5' primer and a J-beta primer mix. TCRdb ran MiXCR on the 5' RACE reads and lists one entry per CDR3 protein. The sample has hundreds of thousands of distinct CDR3 sequences, about 34% seen once; the top ten hold 10% to 15%.

The receptor's source is a man between 18 and 29 years old in good health. Sequenced input: blood. V gene TRBV20-1 combines with J gene TRBJ2-7, with D hard to call. DNA for the CDR3: TGCAGTGCGGCTAACTACGAGCAGTACTTC. It encodes CSAANYEQYF.